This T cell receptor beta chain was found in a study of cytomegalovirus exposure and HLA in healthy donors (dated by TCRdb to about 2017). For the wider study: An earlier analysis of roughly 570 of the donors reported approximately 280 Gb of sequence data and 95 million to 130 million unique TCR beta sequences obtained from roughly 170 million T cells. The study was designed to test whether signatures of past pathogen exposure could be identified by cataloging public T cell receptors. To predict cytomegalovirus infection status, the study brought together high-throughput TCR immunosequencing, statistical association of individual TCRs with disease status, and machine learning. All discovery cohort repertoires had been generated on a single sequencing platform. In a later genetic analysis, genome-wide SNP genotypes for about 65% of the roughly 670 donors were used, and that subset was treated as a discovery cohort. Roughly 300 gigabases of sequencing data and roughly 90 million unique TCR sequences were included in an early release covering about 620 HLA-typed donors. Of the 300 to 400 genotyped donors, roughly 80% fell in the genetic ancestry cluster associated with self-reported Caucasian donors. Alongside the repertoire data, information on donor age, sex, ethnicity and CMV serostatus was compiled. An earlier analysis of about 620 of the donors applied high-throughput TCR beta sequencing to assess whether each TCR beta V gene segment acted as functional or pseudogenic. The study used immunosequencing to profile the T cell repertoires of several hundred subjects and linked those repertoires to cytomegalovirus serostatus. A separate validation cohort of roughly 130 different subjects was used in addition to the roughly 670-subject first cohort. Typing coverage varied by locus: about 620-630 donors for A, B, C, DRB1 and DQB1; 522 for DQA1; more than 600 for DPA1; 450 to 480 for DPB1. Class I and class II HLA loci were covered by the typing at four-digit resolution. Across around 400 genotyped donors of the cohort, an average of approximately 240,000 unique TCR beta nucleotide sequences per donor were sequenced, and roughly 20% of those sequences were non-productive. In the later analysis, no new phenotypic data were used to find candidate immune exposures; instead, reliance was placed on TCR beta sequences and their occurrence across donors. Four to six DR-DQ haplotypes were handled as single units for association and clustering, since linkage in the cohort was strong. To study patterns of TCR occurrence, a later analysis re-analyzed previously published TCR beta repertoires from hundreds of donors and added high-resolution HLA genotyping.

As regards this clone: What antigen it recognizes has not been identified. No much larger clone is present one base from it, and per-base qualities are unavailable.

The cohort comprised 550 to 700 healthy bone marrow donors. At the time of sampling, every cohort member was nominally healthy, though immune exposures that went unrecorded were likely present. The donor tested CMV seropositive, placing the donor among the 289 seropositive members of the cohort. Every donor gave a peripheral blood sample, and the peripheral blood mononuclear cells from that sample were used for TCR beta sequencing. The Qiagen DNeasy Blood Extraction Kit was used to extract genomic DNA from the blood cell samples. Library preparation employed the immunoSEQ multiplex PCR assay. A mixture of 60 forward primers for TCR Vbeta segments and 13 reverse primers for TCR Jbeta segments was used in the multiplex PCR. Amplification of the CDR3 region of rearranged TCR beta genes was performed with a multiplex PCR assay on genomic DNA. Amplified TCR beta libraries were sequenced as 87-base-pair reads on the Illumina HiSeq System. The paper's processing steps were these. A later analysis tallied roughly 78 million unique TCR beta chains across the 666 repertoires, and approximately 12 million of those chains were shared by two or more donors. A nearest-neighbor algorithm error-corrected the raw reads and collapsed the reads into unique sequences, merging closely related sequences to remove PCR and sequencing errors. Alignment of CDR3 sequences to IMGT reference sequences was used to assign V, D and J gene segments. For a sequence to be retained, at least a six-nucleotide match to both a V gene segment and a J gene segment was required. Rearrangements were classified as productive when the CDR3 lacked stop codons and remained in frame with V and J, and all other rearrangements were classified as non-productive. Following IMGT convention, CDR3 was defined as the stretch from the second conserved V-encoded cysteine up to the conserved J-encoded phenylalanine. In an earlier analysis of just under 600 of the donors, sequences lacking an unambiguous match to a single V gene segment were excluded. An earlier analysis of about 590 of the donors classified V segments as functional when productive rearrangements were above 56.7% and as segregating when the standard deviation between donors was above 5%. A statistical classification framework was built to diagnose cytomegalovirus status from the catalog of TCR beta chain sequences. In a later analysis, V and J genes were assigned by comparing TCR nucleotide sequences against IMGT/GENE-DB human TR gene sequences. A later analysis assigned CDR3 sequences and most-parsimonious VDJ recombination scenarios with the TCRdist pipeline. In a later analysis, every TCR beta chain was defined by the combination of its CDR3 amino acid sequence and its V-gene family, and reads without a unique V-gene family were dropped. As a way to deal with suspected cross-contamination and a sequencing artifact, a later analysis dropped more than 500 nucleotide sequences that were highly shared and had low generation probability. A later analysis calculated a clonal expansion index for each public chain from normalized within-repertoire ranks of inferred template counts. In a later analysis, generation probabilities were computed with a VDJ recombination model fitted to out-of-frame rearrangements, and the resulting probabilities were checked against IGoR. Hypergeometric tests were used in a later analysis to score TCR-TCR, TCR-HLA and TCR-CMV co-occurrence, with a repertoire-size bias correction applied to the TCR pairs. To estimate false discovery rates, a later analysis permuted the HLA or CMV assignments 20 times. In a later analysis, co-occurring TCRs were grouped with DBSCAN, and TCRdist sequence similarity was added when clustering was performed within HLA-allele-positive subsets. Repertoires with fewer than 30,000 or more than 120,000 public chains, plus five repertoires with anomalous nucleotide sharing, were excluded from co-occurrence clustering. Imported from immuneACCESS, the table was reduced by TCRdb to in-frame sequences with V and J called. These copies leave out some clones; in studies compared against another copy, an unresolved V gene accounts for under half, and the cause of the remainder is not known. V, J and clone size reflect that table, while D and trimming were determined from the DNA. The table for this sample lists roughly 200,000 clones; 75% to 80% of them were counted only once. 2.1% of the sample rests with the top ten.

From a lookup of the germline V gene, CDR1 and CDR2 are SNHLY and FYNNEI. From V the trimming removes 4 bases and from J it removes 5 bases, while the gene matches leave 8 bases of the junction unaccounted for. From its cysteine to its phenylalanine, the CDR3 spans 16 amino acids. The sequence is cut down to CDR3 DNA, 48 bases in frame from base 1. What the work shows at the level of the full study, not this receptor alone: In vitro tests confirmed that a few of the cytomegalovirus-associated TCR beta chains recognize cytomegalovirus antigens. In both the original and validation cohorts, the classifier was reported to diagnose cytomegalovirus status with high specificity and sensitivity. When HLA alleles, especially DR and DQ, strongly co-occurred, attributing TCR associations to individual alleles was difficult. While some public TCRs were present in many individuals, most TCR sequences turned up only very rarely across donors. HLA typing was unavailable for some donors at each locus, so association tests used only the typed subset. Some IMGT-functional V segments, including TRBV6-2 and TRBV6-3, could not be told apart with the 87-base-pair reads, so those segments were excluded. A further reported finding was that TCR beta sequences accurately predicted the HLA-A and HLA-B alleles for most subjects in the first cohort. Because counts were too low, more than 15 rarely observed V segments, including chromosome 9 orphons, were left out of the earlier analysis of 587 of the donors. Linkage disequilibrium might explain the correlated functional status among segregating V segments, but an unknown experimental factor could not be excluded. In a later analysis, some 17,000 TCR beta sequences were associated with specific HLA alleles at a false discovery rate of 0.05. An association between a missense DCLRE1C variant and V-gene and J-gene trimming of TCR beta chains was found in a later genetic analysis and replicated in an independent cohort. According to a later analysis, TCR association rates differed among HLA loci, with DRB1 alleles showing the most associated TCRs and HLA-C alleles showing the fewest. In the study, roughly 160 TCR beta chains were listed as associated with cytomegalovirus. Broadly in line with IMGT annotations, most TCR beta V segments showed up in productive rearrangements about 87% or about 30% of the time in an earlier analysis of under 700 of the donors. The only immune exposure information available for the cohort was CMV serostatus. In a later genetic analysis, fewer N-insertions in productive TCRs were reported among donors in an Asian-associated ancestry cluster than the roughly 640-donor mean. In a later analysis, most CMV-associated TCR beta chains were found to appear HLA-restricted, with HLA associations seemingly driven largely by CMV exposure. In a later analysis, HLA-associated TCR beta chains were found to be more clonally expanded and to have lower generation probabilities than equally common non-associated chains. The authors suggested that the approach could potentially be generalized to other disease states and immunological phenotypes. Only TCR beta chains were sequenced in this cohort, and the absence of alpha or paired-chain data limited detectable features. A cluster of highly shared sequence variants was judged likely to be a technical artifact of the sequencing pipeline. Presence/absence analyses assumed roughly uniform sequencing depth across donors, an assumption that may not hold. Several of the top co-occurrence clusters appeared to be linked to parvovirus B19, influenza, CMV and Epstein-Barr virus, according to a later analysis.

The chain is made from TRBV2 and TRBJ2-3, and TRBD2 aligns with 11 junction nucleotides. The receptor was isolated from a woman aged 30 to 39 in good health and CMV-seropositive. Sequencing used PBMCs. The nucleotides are TGTGCCAGCAGTGTTAATAGCGGGGGGGCCGGAGATACGCAGTATTTT. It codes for CASSVNSGGAGDTQYF.